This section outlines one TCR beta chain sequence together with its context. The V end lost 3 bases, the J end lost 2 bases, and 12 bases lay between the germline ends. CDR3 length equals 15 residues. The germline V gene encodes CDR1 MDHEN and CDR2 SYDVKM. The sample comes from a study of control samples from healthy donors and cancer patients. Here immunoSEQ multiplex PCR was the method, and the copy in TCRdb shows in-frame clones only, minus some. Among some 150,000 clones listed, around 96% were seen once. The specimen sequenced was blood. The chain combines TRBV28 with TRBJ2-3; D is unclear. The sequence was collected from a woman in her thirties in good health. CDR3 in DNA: TGTGCCAGCAGTTTGCAGGTCCTATCCACAGATACGCAGTATTTT. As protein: CASSLQVLSTDTQYF.